The clone carrying this T cell receptor beta chain was picked up many times. This entry comes from a study of low-dose radiotherapy and immunotherapy resistance in tumors. At the level of the study: The study delivered 0.5 Gy per fraction every 2 weeks to Cohort 1, totaling 6.5 Gy. Every two weeks, cyclophosphamide 200 mg/m2 was infused one day before radiation plus immunotherapy. With 1 Gy per fraction every two weeks, Cohort 2 accumulated 13 Gy across 26 weeks.

Primers used for first-strand cDNA, a TRAV- and TRBV-specific set, covered both alpha and beta chains. The TCRs were subjected to amplification over about 20 PCR cycles employing a constant-region primer in conjunction with a V-primer adapter. A single record per CDR3 protein comes from TCRdb applying MiXCR to the reads. The top ten clones hold around 10% of a sample with 60,000 to 90,000 distinct CDR3 sequences, roughly 30% of them seen once. There are 12 residues in the CDR3. Trimming took 3 bases from V and 2 from J, leaving 7 bases between them. Germline CDR1 SQVTM, CDR2 ANQGSEA. Time point in this sample: before trial treatment.

The chain is built from TRBV29-1 and TRBJ1-2; weak D call: TRBD1 (5 bases). This specimen was PBMCs, taken before treatment. The sequence came from a female donor with ovarian cancer. The DNA of the CDR3 is TGCAGCGTTGACAGGGCCAACTATGGCTACACCTTC. Its translation: CSVDRANYGYTF.